This T cell receptor (beta chain) is from a study of early T cells in non-severe SARS-CoV-2 infection. TCRdb recomputed calls from the 5' RACE reads with MiXCR, one row per CDR3 protein. The data show some 80,000 distinct CDR3 sequences, around 5% seen once. Germline CDR1 reads LGHDT; CDR2 reads YNNKEL (reference sequence). The CDR3 sequence is 15 residues long. The ends lost 0 bases at V and 9 bases at J; junction bases unmatched: 2. Sequenced here: whole blood, sampled at baseline. The sequence was collected from an adult who was a healthcare worker with PCR-confirmed SARS-CoV-2 infection or an uninfected control (not recorded which). The J gene is TRBJ2-1, the V gene TRBV3-1, with 13 bases that match TRBD2. The CDR3 protein is CASSQEGLAGTEQFF. The CDR3 DNA reads as TGTGCCAGCAGCCAAGAGGGACTAGCGGGAACTGAGCAGTTCTTC.